This T cell receptor beta chain was documented in a study of blood T cell repertoires in COVID-19. Looking at the study overall: Sources were T cells, B-cell-depleted T cells, or PBMCs; the material itself was cDNA or gDNA.

Assay used: immunoSEQ multiplex PCR; TCRdb lists only in-frame clones, some missing. The sample records 250,000 to 300,000 clones, about nine tenths being singletons. The V end was cut by 4 bases, the J end by 2 bases, with 15 bases between. The CDR3 sequence is 15 residues long. The germline gives CDR1 SGHNT, CDR2 YYREEE (reference sequence). This receptor was taken from a woman aged 55 to 70 with acute or convalescent COVID-19. This chain joins TRBV5-4 and TRBJ2-5; tentatively, D is TRBD2 (6 bases). Sequencing was done on a sample of peripheral blood. CDR3 DNA sequence: TGTGCCAGCAGCCCCCGCGGGGACGGGCAAGAGACCCAGTACTTC. Translating it yields CASSPRGDGQETQYF.